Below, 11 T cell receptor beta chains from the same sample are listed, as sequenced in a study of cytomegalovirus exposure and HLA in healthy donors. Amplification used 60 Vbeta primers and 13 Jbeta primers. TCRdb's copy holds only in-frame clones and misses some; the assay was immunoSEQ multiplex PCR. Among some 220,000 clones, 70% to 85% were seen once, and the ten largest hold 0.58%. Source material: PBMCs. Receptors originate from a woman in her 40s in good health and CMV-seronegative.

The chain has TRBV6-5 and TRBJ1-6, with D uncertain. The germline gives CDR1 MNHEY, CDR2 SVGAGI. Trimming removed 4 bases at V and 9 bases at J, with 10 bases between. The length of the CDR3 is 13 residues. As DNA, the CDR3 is TGTGCCAGCAGTTTTCTTAGCGTTTCACCCCTCCACTTT. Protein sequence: CASSFLSVSPLHF.

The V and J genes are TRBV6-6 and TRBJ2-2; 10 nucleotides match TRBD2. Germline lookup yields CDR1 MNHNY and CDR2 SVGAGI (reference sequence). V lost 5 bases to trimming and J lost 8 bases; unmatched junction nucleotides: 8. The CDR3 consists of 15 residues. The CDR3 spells CASSRSGGAPGELFF. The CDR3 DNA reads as TGTGCCAGCAGTCGAAGCGGGGGGGCCCCAGGGGAGCTGTTTTTT.

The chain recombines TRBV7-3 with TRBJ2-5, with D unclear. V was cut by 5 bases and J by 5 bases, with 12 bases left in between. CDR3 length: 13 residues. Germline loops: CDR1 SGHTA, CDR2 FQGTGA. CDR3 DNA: TGTGCCAGCAGCCCCCCTTCGTCGGAGACCCAGTACTTC. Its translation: CASSPPSSETQYF.

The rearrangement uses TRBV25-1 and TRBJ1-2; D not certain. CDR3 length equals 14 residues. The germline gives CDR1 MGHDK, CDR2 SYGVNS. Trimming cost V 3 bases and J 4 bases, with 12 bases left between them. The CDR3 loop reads CASSEVKPSYGYTF. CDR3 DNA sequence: TGTGCCAGCAGTGAGGTGAAACCGAGCTATGGCTACACCTTC.

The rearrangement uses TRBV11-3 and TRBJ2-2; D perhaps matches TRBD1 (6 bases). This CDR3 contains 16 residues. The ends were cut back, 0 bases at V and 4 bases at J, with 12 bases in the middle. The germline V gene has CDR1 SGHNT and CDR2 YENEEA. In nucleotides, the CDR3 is TGTGCCAGCAGCTTAGAACCGGACAGTTCCACCGGGGAGCTGTTTTTT. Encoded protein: CASSLEPDSSTGELFF.

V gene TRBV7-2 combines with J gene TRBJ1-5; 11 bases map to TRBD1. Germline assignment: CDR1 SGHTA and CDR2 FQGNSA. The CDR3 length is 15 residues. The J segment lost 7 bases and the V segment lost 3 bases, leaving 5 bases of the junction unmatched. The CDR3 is CASSLDRGPEQPQHF. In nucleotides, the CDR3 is TGTGCCAGCAGCTTGGACAGGGGGCCGGAACAGCCCCAGCATTTT.

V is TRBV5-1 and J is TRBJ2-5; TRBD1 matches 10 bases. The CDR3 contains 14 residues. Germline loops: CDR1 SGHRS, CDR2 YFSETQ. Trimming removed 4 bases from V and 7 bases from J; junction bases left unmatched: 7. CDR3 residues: CASSLGQGTTTQYF. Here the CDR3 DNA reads TGCGCCAGCAGCCTGGGACAGGGGACAACGACCCAGTACTTC.

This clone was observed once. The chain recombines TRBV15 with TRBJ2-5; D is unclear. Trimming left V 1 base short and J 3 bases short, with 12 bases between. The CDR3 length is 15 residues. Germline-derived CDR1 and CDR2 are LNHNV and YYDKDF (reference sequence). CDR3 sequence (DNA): TGTGCCACCAGCAGAGGGTCAGGATTGGAAGAGACCCAGTACTTC. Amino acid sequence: CATSRGSGLEETQYF.

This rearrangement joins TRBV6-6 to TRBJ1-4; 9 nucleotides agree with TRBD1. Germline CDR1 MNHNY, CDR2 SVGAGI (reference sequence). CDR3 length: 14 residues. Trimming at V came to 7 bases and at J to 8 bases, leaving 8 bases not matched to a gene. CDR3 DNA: TGTGCCAGCAATACCGGGACAGGGAGGGAAAAACTGTTTTTT. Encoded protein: CASNTGTGREKLFF.

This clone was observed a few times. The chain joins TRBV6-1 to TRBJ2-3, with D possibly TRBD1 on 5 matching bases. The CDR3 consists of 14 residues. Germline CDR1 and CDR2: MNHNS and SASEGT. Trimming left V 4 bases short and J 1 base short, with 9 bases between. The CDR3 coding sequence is TGTGCCAGCAGTGGGACACGCCGCACAGATACGCAGTATTTT. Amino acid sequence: CASSGTRRTDTQYF.

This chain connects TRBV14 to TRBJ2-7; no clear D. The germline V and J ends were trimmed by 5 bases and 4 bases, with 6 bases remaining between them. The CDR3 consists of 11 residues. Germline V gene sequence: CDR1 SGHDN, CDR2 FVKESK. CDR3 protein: CASSSRYEQYF. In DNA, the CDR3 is TGTGCCAGCAGCTCCAGGTACGAGCAGTACTTC.